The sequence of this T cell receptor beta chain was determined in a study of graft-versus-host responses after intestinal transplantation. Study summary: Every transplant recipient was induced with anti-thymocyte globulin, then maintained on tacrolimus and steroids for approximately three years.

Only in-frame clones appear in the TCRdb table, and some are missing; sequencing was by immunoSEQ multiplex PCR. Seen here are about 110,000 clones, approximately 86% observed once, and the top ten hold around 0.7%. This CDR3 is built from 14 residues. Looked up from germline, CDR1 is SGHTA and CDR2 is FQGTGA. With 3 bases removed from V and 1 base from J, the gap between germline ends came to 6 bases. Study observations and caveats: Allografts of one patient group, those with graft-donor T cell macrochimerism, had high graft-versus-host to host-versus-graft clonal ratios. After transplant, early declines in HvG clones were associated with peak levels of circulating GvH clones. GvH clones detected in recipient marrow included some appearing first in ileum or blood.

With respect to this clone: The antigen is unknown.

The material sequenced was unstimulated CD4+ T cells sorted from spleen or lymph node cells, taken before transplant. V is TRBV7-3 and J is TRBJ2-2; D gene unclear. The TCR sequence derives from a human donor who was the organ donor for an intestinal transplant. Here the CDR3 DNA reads TGTGCCAGCAGCTTTGCCTGGAACACCGGGGAGCTGTTTTTT. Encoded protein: CASSFAWNTGELFF.